This paragraph reports one T cell receptor (beta chain). These data are taken from a study of T cell responses to AZD1222 COVID-19 vaccine. Sequencing used immunoSEQ multiplex PCR; TCRdb keeps in-frame clones, though not all of them. The sample gives about 150,000 clones, roughly nine tenths of which show up once; 3.5% to 4.5% is in the top ten. The CDR3 length is 15 residues. Germline CDR1 is SGDLS and CDR2 is YYNGEE. Trimming left V 3 bases short and J 8 bases short, with 20 bases between. The chain couples TRBV9 to TRBJ1-2; maybe TRBD1 (6 bases). Specimen: peripheral blood, collected 28 days after the second AZD1222 dose. The receptor was derived from an adult who received the AZD1222 COVID-19 vaccine. The DNA of the CDR3 is TGTGCCAGCAGCGACCGGGGGGCCCACGCTATGGGCTACACCTTC. Translating gives CASSDRGAHAMGYTF.